One sample yielded the 2 T cell receptor beta chains listed below, sequenced in a study of technical replicates of blood from several donors. Sequencing used immunoSEQ multiplex PCR; TCRdb keeps in-frame clones, though not all of them. This sample has 87,000 or so clones, with roughly 94% found just once. Material for sequencing was T cells isolated from PBMCs. The receptors were sampled from a human donor in good health.

This rearrangement joins TRBV7-2 to TRBJ2-2; 9 bases map to TRBD2. Germline CDR1 SGHTA, CDR2 FQGNSA. With 2 bases clipped from V and 5 bases from J, the junction kept 9 bases outside the gene matches. The CDR3 is 17 residues long. Here the CDR3 reads CASSLISAGGWTGELFF. DNA for the CDR3: TGTGCCAGCAGCTTAATCTCAGCGGGGGGTTGGACCGGGGAGCTGTTTTTT.

This clone is a singleton in its sample. The chain links TRBV5-1 to TRBJ2-3; 7 nucleotides agree with TRBD2. Per the germline V gene, CDR1 is SGHRS and CDR2 is YFSETQ. V dropped 0 bases and J dropped 4; count of bases not matched to a gene: 5. The CDR3 sequence is 15 residues long. The CDR3 protein is CASSLDPGGPDTQYF. DNA for the CDR3: TGCGCCAGCAGCTTGGATCCGGGAGGCCCAGATACGCAGTATTTT.